The 6 T cell receptor beta chains reported below all come from one sample, sequenced in a study of T cells in Graves' hyperthyroidism and ophthalmopathy. Amplification targeted TCR beta CDR3 regions from RNA transcripts. The TCR CDR3 was amplified in a first-round RT-PCR using the HTBI primer set. Using its own MiXCR run on the multiplex PCR reads, TCRdb lists one record per CDR3 protein. Of about 640,000 distinct CDR3 sequences detected, approximately 15% appear once; the ten largest clones hold 9.5% to 15%. Sequences were obtained from blood. The source of these receptors is a woman aged 50 to 60 with Graves' ophthalmopathy.

This clonotype has a count of ten or more. The genes are TRBV7-9 and TRBJ2-2; TRBD1 agrees at 7 bases. The length of the CDR3 is 14 residues. V was clipped by 6 bases and J by 8 bases; unmatched bases: 9. Germline CDR1 SEHNR, CDR2 FQNEAQ (reference sequence). CDR3 nucleotide sequence: TGTGCCAGCAGAAGTCCAGGGGGATCAGGGGAGCTGTTTTTT. Translated: CASRSPGGSGELFF. The whole variable domain, filled in from reference TRBV7-9 and TRBJ2-2, reads DTGVSQNPRHKITKRGQNVTFRCDPISEHNRLYWYRQTLGQGPEFLTYFQNEAQLEKSRLLSDRFSAERPKGSFSTLEIQRTEQGDSAMYLCASRSPGGSGELFFGEGSRLTVL.

This clonotype was counted between two and nine times. The V and J genes are TRBV4-1 and TRBJ1-5; TRBD1 aligns across 8 bases. Germline CDR1 MGHRA, CDR2 YSYEKL. The CDR3 has 17 residues. V lost 1 base, J lost 9 bases, and 14 bases stayed unmatched. CDR3: CASSQGGGRGLDRPQHF. The CDR3, as DNA: TGCGCCAGCAGCCAAGGAGGGGGCAGGGGGCTTGATCGGCCCCAGCATTTT.

The table lists this clonotype with many counts. The V gene is TRBV10-3, the J gene TRBJ1-1; no definite D call. There are 14 residues in the CDR3. The V gene's germline CDR1 is ENHRY and CDR2 SYGVKD. Trimming pared 4 bases from V and 2 bases from J, leaving 11 bases between. The CDR3 region is CAISGWRENTEAFF. As DNA, the CDR3 is TGTGCCATCAGTGGATGGAGAGAAAACACTGAAGCTTTCTTT.

This clonotype has a count of ten or more. The chain links TRBV7-9 to TRBJ2-5, with D possibly matching TRBD2 (7 bases). This CDR3 contains 17 residues. The V and J ends lost 3 bases and 5 bases respectively, with 22 bases between them. Germline CDR1 is SEHNR and CDR2 is FQNEAQ (reference sequence). CDR3 sequence reads: CASSFSAGARPAETQYF. For the CDR3, the DNA is TGTGCCAGCAGCTTCTCTGCGGGGGCCCGGCCCGCCGAGACCCAGTACTTC.

The chain has TRBV5-1 and TRBJ2-2, with a weak D call TRBD1 (6 bases). From germline, CDR1 is SGHRS and CDR2 YFSETQ. V lost 5 bases, J lost 7 bases, and 9 bases lay in between. The CDR3 contains 12 residues. Here the CDR3 DNA reads TGCGCCAGCAGAACGGACAGCGGGGAGCTGTTTTTT. It specifies CASRTDSGELFF.

Points on this clonotype: This sequence may be a read error, since a much larger clone differs from it by one base. The CDR3 does not end in the conserved phenylalanine or tryptophan, so this is likely a read error. The chain combines TRBV11-2 with TRBJ1-1; 7 positions match TRBD1. The CDR3 runs 15 residues. J lost 2 bases, V lost 1 base, and 4 bases had no gene match. CDR1 is SGHAT, CDR2 FQNNGV, per germline. CDR3 sequence reads: CASSLGTGINTEAFL. The CDR3 bases are TGTGCCAGCAGCTTAGGGACAGGTATAAACACTGAAGCTTTCCTT.